Included here is one T cell receptor (beta chain) sequence, with context. All of the isolated RNA was reverse transcribed, so expressed TCRB transcripts were sequenced. Naive, central memory and regulatory T cell samples came to a mean of roughly 3.9 million reads. Profiling relied on immunoSEQ multiplex PCR, and the TCRdb table lists in-frame clones only, not all of them. The repertoire holds fewer than 650,000 clones, with around 15% as singletons. The entry originates in a study of beta chain features in type 1 diabetes. The single heparinised draw taken from each donor contained about 110 mL of blood on average. By way of CD45RO/CCR7/CD25/CD127/CD95/CD27, the CD4+ regulatory, stem cell-like memory, central memory and naive cells were sorted. Germline loops: CDR1 SEHNR, CDR2 FQNEAQ (reference sequence). The CDR3 is made up of 14 amino acids. V shed 3 bases and J shed 3 bases, with 10 bases lying between them.

This TCR was recovered from a man in his late teens or twenties in good health. The chain combines TRBV7-9 with TRBJ2-3, with a weak D call TRBD1 (5 bases). Source material: naive CD4+ T cells from blood. The CDR3 protein is CASSFNQGTDTQYF. CDR3 DNA: TGTGCCAGCAGCTTTAATCAGGGTACAGATACGCAGTATTTT.